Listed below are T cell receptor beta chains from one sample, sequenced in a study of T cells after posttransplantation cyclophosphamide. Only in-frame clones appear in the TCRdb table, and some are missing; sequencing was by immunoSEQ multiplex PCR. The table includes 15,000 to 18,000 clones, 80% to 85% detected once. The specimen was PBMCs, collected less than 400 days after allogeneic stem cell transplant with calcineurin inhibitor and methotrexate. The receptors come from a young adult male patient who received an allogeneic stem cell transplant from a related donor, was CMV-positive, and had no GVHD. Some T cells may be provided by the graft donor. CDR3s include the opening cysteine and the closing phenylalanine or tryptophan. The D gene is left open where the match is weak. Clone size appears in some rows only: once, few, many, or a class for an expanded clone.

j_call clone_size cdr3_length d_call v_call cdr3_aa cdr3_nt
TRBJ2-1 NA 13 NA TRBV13 CASSLRGSDEQFF TGTGCCAGCAGCTTAAGAGGGAGCGATGAGCAGTTCTTC
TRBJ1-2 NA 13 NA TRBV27 CASSLSGPYGYTF TGTGCCAGCAGTTTATCGGGCCCCTATGGCTACACCTTC
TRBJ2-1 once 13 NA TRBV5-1 CASSLWDNSEQFF TGCGCCAGCAGCTTGTGGGACAACAGTGAGCAGTTCTTC
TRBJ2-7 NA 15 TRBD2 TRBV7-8 CASSSLVAGVGEQYF TGTGCCAGCAGCTCCCTGGTGGCGGGAGTGGGGGAGCAGTACTTC
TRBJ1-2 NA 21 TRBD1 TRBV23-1 CASSQKHRGQPKNVVNYGYTF TGCGCCAGCAGTCAAAAACATCGGGGACAGCCGAAGAACGTTGTTAACTATGGCTACACCTTC
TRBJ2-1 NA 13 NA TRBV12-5 CASGLVERSEQFF TGTGCTAGTGGTTTGGTGGAGCGCAGTGAGCAGTTCTTC
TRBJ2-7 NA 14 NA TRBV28 CASSSPQGSYEQYF TGTGCCAGCAGTTCGCCACAGGGCTCCTACGAGCAGTACTTC
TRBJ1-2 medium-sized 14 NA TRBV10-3 CAISDSGGREGYTF TGTGCCATCAGTGACTCTGGGGGCAGGGAAGGCTACACCTTC
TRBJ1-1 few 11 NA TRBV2 CASREDKEAFF TGTGCCAGCAGGGAGGATAAAGAAGCTTTCTTT
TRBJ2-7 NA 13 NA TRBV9 CASSTQTGGEQYF TGTGCCAGCAGCACGCAGACAGGAGGCGAGCAGTACTTC
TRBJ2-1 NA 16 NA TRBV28 CASNGSGTSSYSEQFF TGTGCCAGCAACGGTAGCGGTACGAGCTCCTACAGTGAGCAGTTCTTC
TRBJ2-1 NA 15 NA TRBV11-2 CASSSPGHPYNEQFF TGTGCCAGCAGCTCCCCGGGACACCCCTACAATGAGCAGTTCTTC
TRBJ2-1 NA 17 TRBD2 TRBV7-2 CASSLDPGLVSYNEQFF TGTGCCAGCAGCTTAGATCCGGGACTAGTTTCCTACAATGAGCAGTTCTTC
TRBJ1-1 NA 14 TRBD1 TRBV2 CASLGDRGYTEAFF TGTGCCAGCCTCGGGGACAGGGGTTACACTGAAGCTTTCTTT
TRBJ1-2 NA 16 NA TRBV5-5 CASSPWTARTNYGYTF TGTGCCAGCAGCCCCTGGACAGCGAGGACTAACTATGGCTACACCTTC
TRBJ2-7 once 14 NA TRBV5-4 CASKDQTGTREQYF TGTGCCAGCAAGGACCAAACAGGGACGCGGGAGCAGTACTTC